This T cell receptor (beta chain) appears in the sequencing data of a study of T cell repertoires in cytomegalovirus infection. Each CDR3 protein is one row after TCRdb ran MiXCR on the reads. The sample consists of a few hundred thousand distinct CDR3 sequences, about 40% of them appearing once. This clonotype was observed a handful of times. Its target is not known. Study-wide points: Identification of carriers of CMV plus the relevant HLA was performed using cumulative public TCR beta family frequency.

Germline V gene lookup returns CDR1 LNHDA and CDR2 SQIVND (reference sequence). The CDR3 is 15 residues long. After removal of 5 bases from V and 2 bases from J, the junction contained 7 bases not matched to a gene. Here the sequenced sample was cultured PBMCs, taken from culture after CMV antigen stimulation. The receptor comes from a human donor in good health (CMV status not recorded). Some clones in this sample may be carry-over from other donors' samples. This rearrangement joins TRBV19 to TRBJ2-5; 8 positions match TRBD2. This chain's CDR3 is CASSVGLGKQETQYF. The CDR3 nucleotides read TGTGCCAGTAGTGTGGGACTAGGGAAACAAGAGACCCAGTACTTC.